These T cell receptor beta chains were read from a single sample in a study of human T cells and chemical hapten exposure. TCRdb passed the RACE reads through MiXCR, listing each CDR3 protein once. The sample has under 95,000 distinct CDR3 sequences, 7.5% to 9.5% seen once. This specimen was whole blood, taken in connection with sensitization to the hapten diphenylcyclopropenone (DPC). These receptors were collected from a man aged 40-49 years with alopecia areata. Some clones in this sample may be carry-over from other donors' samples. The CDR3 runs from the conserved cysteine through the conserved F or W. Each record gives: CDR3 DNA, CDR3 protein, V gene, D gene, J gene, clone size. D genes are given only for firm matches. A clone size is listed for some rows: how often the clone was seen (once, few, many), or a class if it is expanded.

TGTGCCACCAGTGACTCCCCGGGCATAGCCGGTAGCACAGATACGCAGTATTTT CATSDSPGIAGSTDTQYF TRBV24-1 NA TRBJ2-3 few
TGTGCCACCAGTGATTTTTTCCAAGAGACCCAGTACTTC CATSDFFQETQYF TRBV24-1 NA TRBJ2-5 few
TGTGCCAGCAGCTCATCCTTTAGCGGGCCTAGCACAGATACGCAGTATTTT CASSSSFSGPSTDTQYF TRBV7-6 TRBD2 TRBJ2-3 many
TGCAGTGCCCGAGGGGGGTTTAGCAATCAGCCCCAGCATTTT CSARGGFSNQPQHF TRBV20-1 NA TRBJ1-5 NA
TGTGCCAGCTCACCCGGACTAGAAGATACGCAGTATTTT CASSPGLEDTQYF TRBV18 TRBD2 TRBJ2-3 many
TGTGCCAGCAGCTTAGGGGTGCTAGCGCCATCGGGAGATACGCAGTATTTT CASSLGVLAPSGDTQYF TRBV7-6 NA TRBJ2-3 few
TGTGCCAGCAGCGACCCCCCTCGGAACCAAGAGACCCAGTACTTC CASSDPPRNQETQYF TRBV9 NA TRBJ2-5 NA
TGTGCCAGCAGTTTGCTGTTAGGCAATCAGCCCCAGCATTTT CASSLLLGNQPQHF TRBV28 NA TRBJ1-5 few
TGTGCCAGCAGTTTGCTAGCGGGCCCCTACAATGAGCAGTTCTTC CASSLLAGPYNEQFF TRBV12-3/TRBV12-4 TRBD2 TRBJ2-1 many
TGCAGTGCTAGAGTTTCAAGGGGACTAGCGGGATCGAATGAGCAGTTCTTC CSARVSRGLAGSNEQFF TRBV20-1 TRBD2 TRBJ2-1 many
TGTGCCAGCAGACTATCGGGACAGGGGGCCGGATTCAGTGAGCAGTTCTTC CASRLSGQGAGFSEQFF TRBV5-6 TRBD1 TRBJ2-1 few
TGTGCCAGCAGCTTAGACCTAGGAGATACTGAAGCTTTCTTT CASSLDLGDTEAFF TRBV11-2 NA TRBJ1-1 many
TGCGCCAGCAGCTGCCAAGAGACCCAGTACTTC CASSCQETQYF TRBV5-1 NA TRBJ2-5 NA
TGTGCCAGTAGTCGTCAGGGGAATAATTCACCCCTCCACTTT CASSRQGNNSPLHF TRBV7-2 NA TRBJ1-6 many
TGTGCCAGCAGCGTAGGTAGCGGAATTATCACAGATACGCAGTATTTT CASSVGSGIITDTQYF TRBV9 NA TRBJ2-3 few
TGTGCCAGCAGCCAAAGACAGGGAACGGGTGAGCAGTTCTTC CASSQRQGTGEQFF TRBV3-1 TRBD1 TRBJ2-1 many
TGCAGTGCTAGAGACCCCACTAGCTCCGGGGAGCTGTTTTTT CSARDPTSSGELFF TRBV20-1 NA TRBJ2-2 NA
TGTGCCAGCAGCTTACCCGTGACTAGCGCCGGGGAGCTGTTTTTT CASSLPVTSAGELFF TRBV5-4 TRBD2 TRBJ2-2 NA
TGTGCCAGCAGTTCCGAACAGGGGTCTCGGCAGCCCCAGCATTTT CASSSEQGSRQPQHF TRBV6-5 TRBD1 TRBJ1-5 NA
TGTGCCAGCAGCTTAGCCAGGGCCTTCCACAATGAGCAGTTCTTC CASSLARAFHNEQFF TRBV7-8 NA TRBJ2-1 many
TGCAGCGTTGAAGGGCCAGGGGGACAGTACTTC CSVEGPGGQYF TRBV29-1 TRBD1 TRBJ2-7 few
TGTGCCAGCAGCCAGTCGCCGGGGACCGGGGAGCTGTTTTTT CASSQSPGTGELFF TRBV3-1 NA TRBJ2-2 many
TGCAGCGTTGAAGGGACTAGCGGGACGTACTCCTACAATGAGCAGTTCTTC CSVEGTSGTYSYNEQFF TRBV29-1 TRBD2 TRBJ2-1 many
TGTGCCAGCAGTCGATCTGATCAGCCCCAGCATTTT CASSRSDQPQHF TRBV12-3/TRBV12-4 NA TRBJ1-5 many
TGTGCCAGCAGTTCCGGGACTAGTATCCACAATGAGCAGTTCTTC CASSSGTSIHNEQFF TRBV12-3/TRBV12-4 TRBD2 TRBJ2-1 many
TGTGCCAGCAGATCAACGGGACAGTCGACTGAAGCTTTCTTT CASRSTGQSTEAFF TRBV6-2/TRBV6-3 TRBD1 TRBJ1-1 many
TGTGCCATCAGTGAGTCGGGGGGCTACACCTTC CAISESGGYTF TRBV10-3 NA TRBJ1-2 NA
TGTGCCAGCAGTCGGGGGATGGGAGATACGCAGTATTTT CASSRGMGDTQYF TRBV7-2 NA TRBJ2-3 NA
TGTGCCAGCAGTTCGGCGGGGTTGGCCACTGAAGCTTTCTTT CASSSAGLATEAFF TRBV6-1 NA TRBJ1-1 NA
TGTGCCAGCAGTGAAGGACAGGGCTATGGCTACACCTTC CASSEGQGYGYTF TRBV6-1 TRBD1 TRBJ1-2 few
TGTGCCAGCAGCTGGGACCGAGCAAACGATTCTTGCACAGATACGCAGTATTTT CASSWDRANDSCTDTQYF TRBV7-3 NA TRBJ2-3 few